These T cell receptor beta chains were read from a single sample in a study of human T cells and chemical hapten exposure. MiXCR was run by TCRdb on the RACE reads, yielding one entry per CDR3 protein. This sample has under 95,000 distinct CDR3 sequences, with about 8.5% found just once. The sample here was whole blood, taken in connection with sensitization to the hapten diphenylcyclopropenone (DPC). The receptors derive from a man in his forties or fifties with alopecia areata. Some clones in this sample may be carry-over from other donors' samples. Each CDR3 is given with its conserved first and last residue. A D gene is named only where the DNA matches it firmly. For some rows the clone size is stated as once, few or many, or as a class when expanded; others skip it.

d_call,j_call,v_call,clone_size,cdr3_aa,cdr3_nt
TRBD1,TRBJ1-2,TRBV28,-,CASSWDSLFYTF,TGTGCCAGCAGTTGGGACAGCTTGTTCTACACCTTC
TRBD2,TRBJ2-3,TRBV9,-,CASSRWEAGGATDTQYF,TGTGCCAGCAGCAGATGGGAAGCGGGAGGGGCTACAGATACGCAGTATTTT
TRBD1,TRBJ1-2,TRBV11-2,-,CASSPTRQGGGYTF,TGTGCCAGCAGCCCCACTCGGCAGGGGGGTGGCTACACCTTC
TRBD2,TRBJ2-7,TRBV6-5,few,CASSYRDSGAYEQYF,TGTGCCAGCAGTTATCGGGATAGCGGGGCCTACGAGCAGTACTTC
TRBD1,TRBJ1-2,TRBV3-1,-,CASSQVEGDRGGYTF,TGTGCCAGCAGCCAGGTTGAAGGGGACAGGGGTGGCTACACCTTC
-,TRBJ2-3,TRBV3-1,many,CASSHRGTDTQYF,TGTGCCAGCAGCCATCGAGGTACGGATACGCAGTATTTT
-,TRBJ2-1,TRBV7-8,few,CASSLAEGEPLSNEQFF,TGTGCCAGCAGCTTAGCGGAAGGGGAGCCGCTCTCCAATGAGCAGTTCTTC
-,TRBJ1-2,TRBV28,few,CASSFTSLRYYGYTF,TGTGCCAGCAGTTTCACCTCCCTTAGATACTATGGCTACACCTTC
TRBD2,TRBJ2-3,TRBV20-1,many,CSASTSGRVASTDTQYF,TGCAGTGCTAGCACTAGCGGGAGGGTGGCTAGCACAGATACGCAGTATTTT
-,TRBJ1-6,TRBV7-2,many,CASKGSPNSPLHF,TGTGCCAGCAAGGGCTCTCCCAATTCACCCCTCCACTTT
-,TRBJ1-2,TRBV2,many,CASSPQGRYGYTF,TGTGCCAGCAGTCCCCAGGGGCGCTATGGCTACACCTTC
-,TRBJ2-5,TRBV27,-,CASSSQNTQETQYF,TGTGCCAGCAGTAGTCAAAACACCCAAGAGACCCAGTACTTC
-,TRBJ2-1,TRBV24-1,-,CATSDGGGEQFF,TGTGCCACCAGTGATGGAGGGGGCGAGCAGTTCTTC
-,TRBJ1-4,TRBV21-1,few,CASSKGYRLNEKLFF,TGTGCCAGCAGCAAAGGATACAGGTTAAATGAAAAACTGTTTTTT
TRBD1,TRBJ2-3,TRBV6-1,few,CASSEAMGTGRTDTQYF,TGTGCCAGCAGTGAAGCGATGGGGACAGGACGGACAGATACGCAGTATTTT
TRBD1,TRBJ1-2,TRBV29-1,medium-sized,CSVRTGGNYGYTF,TGCAGCGTCCGGACAGGGGGCAACTATGGCTACACCTTC
TRBD2,TRBJ2-3,TRBV27,-,CASSTSSGSLDTQYF,TGTGCCAGCAGTACCTCCAGCGGGAGTCTAGATACGCAGTATTTT